Here is one TCR beta chain with its context. The CDR3 runs 15 residues. V was cut by 0 bases and J by 6 bases, with 12 bases left in between. In germline, CDR1 is LGHNA, CDR2 YNFKEQ. Per the study methods: Scientists estimated how many nucleated cells there were by amplifying reference gene primers. TCRdb keeps only in-frame clones here, not all; method: immunoSEQ multiplex PCR. V, J and clone size are those of that table, while D and trimming were read from the DNA. The data hold about 3,400 clones, with more than 70% observed a single time. The data belong to a study of blood T cell repertoires in COVID-19. Whole-study context: From the United States, Italy and Spain came samples of acute and convalescent COVID-19.

J is TRBJ2-1 and V is TRBV4-2; weak D call: TRBD2 (6 bases). The sequenced material came from peripheral blood. The source is a human donor in a cohort sampled during active COVID-19. CDR3 protein: CASSQDEGTANEQFF. The CDR3 DNA reads TGTGCCAGCAGCCAAGATGAAGGGACTGCCAATGAGCAGTTCTTC.